The 24 T cell receptor beta chains below come from one sample, sequenced in a study of blood T cell repertoires in COVID-19. Only in-frame clones appear in the TCRdb table, and some are missing; sequencing was by immunoSEQ multiplex PCR. Of approximately 200,000 clones in the sample, 80% to 90% are singletons; the top ten hold under 3%. Sequencing was carried out using PBMCs or T cells enriched from blood (not recorded which). These receptors were collected from a woman in her forties with acute COVID-19.

The chain uses TRBV29-1 and TRBJ2-7; 11 bases are shared with TRBD1. The CDR3 is made up of 12 amino acids. V was pared by 7 bases and J by 1 base, with 0 bases of the junction left unmatched. The germline V gene has CDR1 SQVTM and CDR2 ANQGSEA. For the CDR3, the DNA is TGCAGCGGGGACAGGGGGTCCTACGAGCAGTACTTC. This encodes CSGDRGSYEQYF.

The chain has TRBV29-1 and TRBJ2-1, with unresolved D. The V end was cut by 4 bases, the J end by 1 base, with 8 bases between. From germline, CDR1 is SQVTM and CDR2 ANQGSEA. This CDR3 has 13 amino acids. The CDR3: CSVGGRSYNEQFF. CDR3 DNA: TGCAGCGTTGGTGGCAGATCCTACAATGAGCAGTTCTTC.

This clone has just one count. The chain recombines TRBV5-4 with TRBJ2-2, with D possibly matching TRBD2 (5 bases). Trimming stripped 4 bases from V and 1 base from J, with 8 bases between. The length of the CDR3 is 14 residues. CDR1 is SGHNT, CDR2 YYREEE, per germline (reference sequence). The CDR3, as DNA: TGTGCCAGCAGCCCGGACTTGAACACCGGGGAGCTGTTTTTT. Protein sequence: CASSPDLNTGELFF. The complete variable domain, with remaining parts taken from reference TRBV5-4 and TRBJ2-2, reads ETGVTQSPTHLIKTRGQQVTLRCSSQSGHNTVSWYQQALGQGPQFIFQYYREEENGRGNFPPRFSGLQFPNYSSELNVNALELDDSALYLCASSPDLNTGELFFGEGSRLTVL.

The V call is TRBV2, the J call TRBJ1-6, with a weak D call TRBD1 (5 bases). This CDR3 is built from 15 residues. Looked up from germline, CDR1 is SNHLY and CDR2 is FYNNEI. Trimming pared 7 bases from V and 0 bases from J, leaving 10 bases between. CDR3 amino acids: CASIPTDSYNSPLHF. The DNA of the CDR3 is TGTGCCAGCATTCCGACAGACTCCTATAATTCACCCCTCCACTTT. Full variable domain (remainder filled in from reference TRBV2 and TRBJ1-6): EPEVTQTPSHQVTQMGQEVILRCVPISNHLYFYWYRQILGQKVEFLVSFYNNEISEKSEIFDDQFSVERPDGSNFTLKIRSTKLEDSAMYFCASIPTDSYNSPLHFGNGTRLTVT.

The rearrangement uses TRBV19 and TRBJ2-4, with 7 bases aligning to TRBD1. Per germline, CDR1 LNHDA and CDR2 SQIVND (reference sequence). CDR3 length: 16 residues. V lost 6 bases to trimming and J lost 8 bases; unmatched junction nucleotides: 16. The CDR3 DNA follows: TGTGCCAGTAGACGAAAACGGGACAGACCCGAGGACATTCAGTACTTC. It encodes CASRRKRDRPEDIQYF.

The chain recombines TRBV2 with TRBJ2-7; a weak D match, TRBD2 (5 bases). Germline CDR1 reads SNHLY; CDR2 reads FYNNEI. This CDR3 region has 13 residues. Deletions cut 8 bases from V and 7 bases from J, with 18 bases between. DNA for the CDR3: TGTGCCAGCCGGTCACTAGGCCTGGGGGAGCAGTACTTC. Translating it yields CASRSLGLGEQYF.

V usage is TRBV3-1 (or the pseudogene TRBV3-2) and J usage is TRBJ2-1; 10 bases line up with TRBD2. J was trimmed by 8 bases and V by 6 bases; bases with no gene match: 4. CDR3 length equals 13 residues. Germline V CDR1 and CDR2: LGHDT, YNNKEL (reference sequence). CDR3 in amino acids: CASSHSGRYEQFF. The CDR3 DNA sequence: TGTGCCAGCAGTCATAGCGGGAGGTATGAGCAGTTCTTC.

The rearrangement links TRBV10-3 to TRBJ2-5; 9 nucleotides agree with TRBD2. Germline V gene sequence: CDR1 ENHRY, CDR2 SYGVKD. The CDR3 consists of 16 residues. Trimming took 3 bases from V and 4 from J; bases not matched to a gene: 9. CDR3 sequence reads: CAISDGTSSGRETQYF. The CDR3 region has the DNA TGTGCCATCAGTGATGGGACTAGCAGTGGACGAGAGACCCAGTACTTC.

This chain connects TRBV10-3 to TRBJ2-5; possibly TRBD1 for D (6 bases). Deletions cut 11 bases from V and 2 bases from J, with 9 bases between. The CDR3 totals 11 residues. Per germline, CDR1 ENHRY and CDR2 SYGVKD. CDR3: CASGQQETQYF. CDR3 DNA: TGTGCCTCGGGACAACAAGAGACCCAGTACTTC.

This chain uses TRBV7-2 with TRBJ2-2; tentative D call: TRBD1 (5 bases). Germline assignment: CDR1 SGHTA and CDR2 FQGNSA. V lost 5 bases to trimming and J lost 6 bases, with 16 bases between them. The CDR3 runs 15 residues. The CDR3 protein is CASSPSMGQSGELFF. The CDR3 nucleotides are TGTGCCAGCAGCCCCAGCATGGGGCAATCCGGGGAGCTGTTTTTT.

This clone has only one observation. The V gene is TRBV5-6, the J gene TRBJ2-2, with 7 bases aligning to TRBD1. The ends lost 2 bases at V and 5 bases at J; junction bases unmatched: 9. CDR1 is SGHDT and CDR2 is YYEEEE in the germline V gene. The CDR3 contains 16 residues. CDR3 in DNA: TGTGCCAGCAGCTTAATAACAGGGGTAGGAACCGGGGAGCTGTTTTTT. Translation: CASSLITGVGTGELFF.

The V gene is TRBV6-5, the J gene TRBJ1-2, with TRBD1 identical over 10 bases. The CDR3 has 15 residues. Per germline, CDR1 MNHEY and CDR2 SVGAGI. The V and J ends lost 0 bases and 7 bases, in that order; junction bases with no gene match: 5. CDR3 in amino acids: CASSYSDRGFFGYTF. The DNA of the CDR3 is TGTGCCAGCAGTTACTCGGACAGGGGGTTTTTTGGCTACACCTTC.

The chain combines TRBV7-9 with TRBJ1-1, with D perhaps matching TRBD1 (5 bases). V was clipped by 2 bases and J by 1 base, with 8 bases between them. From germline, CDR1 is SEHNR and CDR2 FQNEAQ (reference sequence). The CDR3 spans 14 residues. The CDR3 DNA reads as TGTGCCAGCAGCTTACTACAGGAGAACACTGAAGCTTTCTTT. This sequence encodes CASSLLQENTEAFF.

The rearrangement links TRBV14 to TRBJ1-1; TRBD1 is a possible D gene (6 bases). With 1 base removed from V and 2 bases from J, the gap between germline ends came to 8 bases. The CDR3 totals 14 residues. Germline CDR1 is SGHDN and CDR2 is FVKESK. The CDR3 region is CASSQAGANTEAFF. CDR3 DNA sequence: TGTGCCAGCAGCCAAGCAGGGGCCAACACTGAAGCTTTCTTT.

V and J are TRBV19 and TRBJ1-5, with TRBD1 matching 10 bases. J gave up 1 base and V 10 bases, and 4 bases lay outside the gene matches. The CDR3 loop spans 14 amino acids. The V gene's germline CDR1 is LNHDA and CDR2 SQIVND (reference sequence). In DNA, the CDR3 is TGTGCCACTCAGGGACAGGGGAGCAATCAGCCCCAGCATTTT. It specifies CATQGQGSNQPQHF.

The V call is TRBV11-3, the J call TRBJ2-7; possibly TRBD1 for D (5 bases). This CDR3 is 13 amino acids long. The V gene lost 5 bases and the J gene lost 0 bases, with 8 bases spanning the gap. Germline CDR1 is SGHNT and CDR2 is YENEEA. CDR3 protein: CASSPDNSYEQYF. CDR3 DNA sequence: TGTGCCAGCAGCCCGGACAACTCCTACGAGCAGTACTTC.

With respect to this clone: The same CDR3 arises from other DNA sequences in this sample as well. The chain has TRBV9 and TRBJ2-1, with D unresolved. This CDR3 has 13 residues. V was clipped by 3 bases and J by 4 bases, with 8 bases between them. The germline V gene encodes CDR1 SGDLS and CDR2 YYNGEE. CDR3 region: CASSASSYNEQFF. The CDR3 region has the DNA TGTGCCAGCAGCGCCTCTTCGTACAATGAGCAGTTCTTC. The full variable domain, in which reference TRBV9 and TRBJ2-1 provide the parts outside the CDR3, is DSGVTQTPKHLITATGQRVTLRCSPRSGDLSVYWYQQSLDQGLQFLIQYYNGEERAKGNILERFSAQQFPDLHSELNLSSLELGDSALYFCASSASSYNEQFFGPGTRLTVL.

The genes are TRBV3-1 (or the pseudogene TRBV3-2) and TRBJ2-3; weak D call: TRBD1 (6 bases). Germline values: CDR1 LGHDT, CDR2 YNNKEL (reference sequence). The CDR3 length is 15 residues. The V gene lost 4 bases and the J gene lost 3 bases, with 14 bases spanning the gap. The CDR3 DNA sequence: TGTGCCAGCAGCCGTCAGGGGAAAGATACAGATACGCAGTATTTT. It encodes CASSRQGKDTDTQYF.

The chain has TRBV19 and TRBJ1-1; 8 nucleotides line up with TRBD1. CDR1 and CDR2 from the germline V gene are LNHDA and SQIVND (reference sequence). Trimming removed 5 bases from V and 4 bases from J; junction bases left unmatched: 6. The CDR3 covers 14 residues. The CDR3, as DNA: TGTGCCAGTAGTGTTCCAGGGGGCGGCACTGAAGCTTTCTTT. Protein sequence: CASSVPGGGTEAFF.

This rearrangement joins TRBV5-4 to TRBJ2-3, with D maybe TRBD2 (7 bases). V was clipped by 2 bases and J by 3 bases, with 10 bases between them. CDR1 is SGHNT and CDR2 is YYREEE in the germline V gene (reference sequence). The CDR3 sequence is 14 residues long. The CDR3 reads CASSLGGATDTQYF. CDR3 nucleotide sequence: TGTGCCAGCAGCTTAGGGGGGGCGACAGATACGCAGTATTTT. The entire variable domain, with the rest obtained from reference TRBV5-4 and TRBJ2-3, is as follows: ETGVTQSPTHLIKTRGQQVTLRCSSQSGHNTVSWYQQALGQGPQFIFQYYREEENGRGNFPPRFSGLQFPNYSSELNVNALELDDSALYLCASSLGGATDTQYFGPGTRLTVL.

V is TRBV29-1 and J is TRBJ2-7; D is unclear. The germline V gene has CDR1 SQVTM and CDR2 ANQGSEA. Trimming left V 6 bases short and J 2 bases short, with 8 bases between. This CDR3 comprises 11 residues. The chain's CDR3 is CSVAETYEQYF. In DNA, the CDR3 is TGCAGCGTAGCCGAAACCTACGAGCAGTACTTC.

Only a few counts were recorded for this clone. The rearrangement uses TRBV19 and TRBJ1-4; D is undetermined. V gave up 5 bases and J gave up 7 bases, with 8 bases separating them. Germline CDR1 reads LNHDA; CDR2 reads SQIVND (reference sequence). The CDR3 is 12 residues long. The CDR3 sequence: CASSSPVEKLFF. The CDR3 nucleotides read TGTGCCAGTAGTTCTCCAGTTGAAAAACTGTTTTTT.

This rearrangement joins TRBV19 to TRBJ1-5; 7 positions match TRBD1. Trimming removed 5 bases from V and 7 bases from J; junction bases left unmatched: 11. Germline-derived CDR1 and CDR2 are LNHDA and SQIVND (reference sequence). CDR3 length equals 15 residues. CDR3 sequence: CASSPQTGIGQPQHF. The CDR3 DNA sequence: TGTGCCAGTAGTCCCCAGACAGGGATCGGGCAGCCCCAGCATTTT.

CDR3 protein: CSASTGGYYGYTF. CDR3 nucleotides: TGCAGTGCTAGTACAGGGGGTTACTATGGCTACACCTTC. The rearrangement joins TRBV20-1 to TRBJ1-2; TRBD1 aligns across 8 bases. CDR1 is DFQATT and CDR2 is SNEGSKA in the germline V gene (reference sequence). Germline trimming cut 3 bases from V and 3 bases from J; bases unmatched to any gene: 3. This CDR3 comprises 13 residues.